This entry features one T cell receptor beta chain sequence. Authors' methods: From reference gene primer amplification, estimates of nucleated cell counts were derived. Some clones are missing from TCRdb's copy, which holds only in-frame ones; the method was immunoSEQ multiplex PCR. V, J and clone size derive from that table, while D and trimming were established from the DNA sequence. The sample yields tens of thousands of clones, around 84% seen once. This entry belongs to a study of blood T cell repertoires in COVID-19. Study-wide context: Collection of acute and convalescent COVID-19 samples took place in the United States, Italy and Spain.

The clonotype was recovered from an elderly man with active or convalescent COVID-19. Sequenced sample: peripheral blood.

CDR3 in amino acids: CASEAPGRWNEQFF. In DNA, the CDR3 is TGTGCCAGCGAGGCTCCTGGGAGATGGAATGAGCAGTTCTTC. The genes are TRBV6-5 and TRBJ2-1, with a tentative D call TRBD2 (5 bases). The CDR3 has 14 amino acids. The V end lost 8 bases, the J end lost 7 bases, and 18 bases lay between the germline ends. Germline CDR1 reads MNHEY; CDR2 reads SVGAGI.